This TCR beta chain was identified in a study of T-cell memory formation after mild COVID-19. V was clipped by 0 bases and J by 0 bases, with 10 bases between them. The CDR3 length is 16 residues. Germline CDR1 reads SGDLS; CDR2 reads YYNGEE. Findings and caveats of the study: Clones contracting over day 15 to 85 were CD4/CD8 balanced, with later expanders leaning CD4+.

TCRdb re-derived calls from the 5' RACE reads in MiXCR, one entry per CDR3 protein. This sample yields about 600,000 distinct CDR3 sequences, of which roughly 20% are seen a single time; approximately 8% belongs to the top ten. About this clonotype: Its antigen is as yet unknown.

Input material: PBMCs or a T cell subset sorted from them (not recorded which). The receptor was isolated from an adult woman who had mild COVID-19 (a few samples of this study predate the infection). Cell type and time point are not known. The chain uses TRBV9 and TRBJ2-1; D ambiguous. CDR3 in amino acids: CASSVGGTSSYNEQFF. The CDR3 DNA reads as TGTGCCAGCAGCGTAGGCGGCACGAGCTCCTACAATGAGCAGTTCTTC.